Each of the 7 T cell receptor beta chains below was sequenced from the same sample in a study of cytomegalovirus exposure and HLA in healthy donors. The primer mix had 60 Vbeta and 13 Jbeta primers. Profiling relied on immunoSEQ multiplex PCR, and the TCRdb table lists in-frame clones only, not all of them. Among approximately 150,000 clones listed, around 75% were seen once. Sequences were obtained from PBMCs. The receptors originated from a female donor in good health and CMV-seronegative.

V and J are TRBV30 and TRBJ2-5; 9 nucleotides match TRBD2. The germline CDR1 and CDR2 sequences are GTSNPN and SVGIG (reference sequence). The CDR3 runs to 16 residues. Germline trimming cut 1 base from V and 4 bases from J; bases unmatched to any gene: 10. DNA of the CDR3: TGTGCCTGGAGTGCCGGCCTGAGCGGGAGGTTAGAGACCCAGTACTTC. This translates into CAWSAGLSGRLETQYF.

The chain employs TRBV19 and TRBJ1-2; 11 bases line up with TRBD1. This CDR3 spans 13 amino acids. Germline loops: CDR1 LNHDA, CDR2 SQIVND (reference sequence). V gave up 9 bases and J gave up 5 bases; unmatched junction bases: 5. CDR3 amino acids: CASGTGGTYGYTF. CDR3 DNA sequence: TGTGCCAGCGGGACAGGGGGTACTTATGGCTACACCTTC.

This clone was seen a handful of times. The CDR3 spells CASSPRGVGSPLHF. The CDR3, as DNA: TGTGCCAGCAGTCCGCGGGGGGTGGGATCACCCCTCCACTTT. The chain links TRBV28 to TRBJ1-6, with D possibly TRBD1 on 5 matching bases. From germline, CDR1 is MDHEN and CDR2 SYDVKM. This CDR3 comprises 14 residues. The V end lost 5 bases, the J end lost 10 bases, and 15 bases lay between the germline ends.

V is TRBV6-5 and J is TRBJ2-3, with unresolved D. CDR1 is MNHEY, CDR2 SVGAGI, per germline. The CDR3 has 14 amino acids. The V end was cut by 6 bases, the J end by 2 bases, with 12 bases between. In DNA, the CDR3 is TGTGCCAGCAGAGCGTTCACCTCCACAGATACGCAGTATTTT. As protein: CASRAFTSTDTQYF.

The rearrangement links TRBV5-6 to TRBJ2-2, with 7 bases aligning to TRBD1. The CDR3 length is 15 residues. V lost 0 bases, J lost 2 bases, and 1 base stayed unmatched. Germline lookup yields CDR1 SGHDT and CDR2 YYEEEE. The CDR3 nucleotides read TGTGCCAGCAGCTTGGACAGGGGTAACACCGGGGAGCTGTTTTTT. It encodes CASSLDRGNTGELFF.

This sequence joins TRBV4-3 and TRBJ2-1; D may be TRBD1 (5 bases). V was clipped by 2 bases and J by 9 bases, with 17 bases between them. The CDR3 is made up of 15 amino acids. The germline V gene encodes CDR1 LGHNA and CDR2 YSLEER. The CDR3 region is CASSQRWGQTGEQFF. The CDR3 DNA sequence: TGCGCCAGCAGCCAAAGGTGGGGCCAGACGGGTGAGCAGTTCTTC.

The rearrangement joins TRBV27 to TRBJ2-5; 12 bases map to TRBD2. Looked up from germline, CDR1 is MNHEY and CDR2 is SMNVEV (reference sequence). With V trimmed by 4 bases and J by 5 bases, 5 bases remained unmatched. The CDR3 spans 15 residues. CDR3 in DNA: TGTGCCAGCAGTTCGGGACTAGCGGGCTGGGAGACCCAGTACTTC. Translating gives CASSSGLAGWETQYF.